These T cell receptor beta chains were read from a single sample in a study of technical replicates of blood from a handful of donors. Sequenced by immunoSEQ multiplex PCR; TCRdb stores in-frame clones only, minus some. The sample contains about 68,000 clones, about 97% of which appear only once. Sequenced material: T cells isolated from PBMCs. The receptors here all came from a human donor in good health. The CDR3 runs from the conserved cysteine through the conserved F or W. Fields, in order: V gene, J gene, D gene, CDR3 length, CDR3 protein, CDR3 DNA. A D gene is named only where the DNA matches it firmly.

TRBV19	TRBJ2-1	TRBD2	16	CASSRSLAGGMNEQFF	TGTGCCAGTAGTAGGTCACTAGCGGGAGGGATGAATGAGCAGTTCTTC
TRBV4-1	TRBJ2-5	TRBD1	16	CASSQGPGQGKETQYF	TGCGCCAGCAGCCAGGGTCCGGGACAGGGGAAGGAGACCCAGTACTTC
TRBV5-4	TRBJ1-1	.	16	CASSQPNTGPNTEAFF	TGTGCCAGCAGCCAACCAAATACAGGTCCGAACACTGAAGCTTTCTTT
TRBV11-3	TRBJ1-2	TRBD1	13	CASSPNRGGGYTF	TGTGCCAGCAGCCCCAACAGGGGTGGAGGCTACACCTTC
TRBV6-1	TRBJ1-1	TRBD1	14	CASRIRQGYTEAFF	TGTGCCAGCAGGATACGACAGGGGTACACTGAAGCTTTCTTT
TRBV6-1	TRBJ2-4	TRBD2	12	CASSRDYSIQYF	TGTGCCAGCAGTAGGGACTATTCCATTCAGTACTTC
TRBV4-3	TRBJ2-7	TRBD1	15	CASSPGTGALDEQYF	TGCGCCAGCAGCCCCGGGACAGGCGCCCTTGATGAGCAGTACTTC
TRBV6-5	TRBJ2-3	.	15	CASSYSRGIPDTQYF	TGTGCCAGCAGTTACTCTCGGGGGATCCCAGATACGCAGTATTTT
TRBV15	TRBJ2-1	.	15	CATSRDKYSYNEQFF	TGTGCCACCAGCAGGGACAAATACTCCTACAATGAGCAGTTCTTC
TRBV10-3	TRBJ2-7	.	12	CAISGQTNEQYF	TGTGCCATCAGTGGACAGACAAACGAGCAGTACTTC
TRBV27	TRBJ2-5	.	14	CASSPQREWETQYF	TGTGCCAGCAGTCCCCAAAGGGAGTGGGAGACCCAGTACTTC